These 9 T cell receptor beta chains were sequenced from one sample in a study of blood T cells in healthy people across ages. The authors ran a second PCR of roughly 6 to 12 cycles using a sample-barcoded 5' primer and a J-beta primer mix. Via MiXCR, TCRdb re-called the 5' RACE reads, giving one row per CDR3 protein. The sample lists 600,000 to 800,000 distinct CDR3 sequences, roughly 21% occurring once. The sequenced material came from blood. These TCRs come from a man aged 65 to 79 in good health.

This chain uses TRBV6-2 or TRBV6-3 with TRBJ2-4; 8 bases map to TRBD1. There are 15 residues in the CDR3. The V gene end was trimmed by 4 bases and the J gene end by 3 bases; junction bases not matched to a gene: 5. Germline values: CDR1 MNHEY, CDR2 SVGEGT. CDR3 nucleotide sequence: TGTGCCAGCAGTTTCAGGGGGCTCGACAAAAACATTCAGTACTTC. Its translation is CASSFRGLDKNIQYF.

The chain has TRBV12-3 or TRBV12-4 and TRBJ2-7, with 14 bases identical to TRBD2. The CDR3 loop spans 16 amino acids. J was trimmed by 3 bases and V by 1 base; bases with no gene match: 2. The chain's CDR3 is CASSLGLAGGGYEQYF. CDR3 sequence (DNA): TGTGCCAGCAGTTTAGGACTAGCGGGAGGGGGCTACGAGCAGTACTTC.

The V and J genes are TRBV5-6 and TRBJ2-5, with D possibly called TRBD1 or TRBD2 (5 bases each). V shed 0 bases and J shed 2 bases, with 11 bases lying between them. This CDR3 has 15 residues. Per germline, CDR1 SGHDT and CDR2 YYEEEE. The CDR3 sequence: CASSLGLGTQETQYF. The CDR3 nucleotides read TGTGCCAGCAGCTTGGGGCTCGGGACGCAAGAGACCCAGTACTTC.

The CDR3 coding sequence is TGTGCCAGCATCCAACGCGGGGATGGGGGCTACAATGAGCAGTTCTTC. This encodes CASIQRGDGGYNEQFF. V usage is TRBV13 and J usage is TRBJ2-1; a possible D gene is TRBD2 (6 bases). The length of the CDR3 is 16 residues. The V end was cut by 7 bases, the J end by 3 bases, with 19 bases between. Germline-derived CDR1 and CDR2 are PRHDT and FYEKMQ (reference sequence).

The rearrangement joins TRBV20-1 to TRBJ2-5; 9 bases line up with TRBD2. TRBJ2-1 explains the end of the DNA better; the J call may be wrong. The CDR3 is made up of 14 amino acids. Germline V gene lookup returns CDR1 DFQATT and CDR2 SNEGSKA (reference sequence). CDR3 bases: TGCAGTGCTGTGGGGACTAGCAGATACAATGAGCAGTTCTTC. It yields the protein CSAVGTSRYNEQFF.

This clonotype was counted between two and nine times. The V gene is TRBV12-3 or TRBV12-4, the J gene TRBJ2-2; perhaps TRBD1 as D (5 bases). V shed 3 bases and J shed 4 bases, with 15 bases lying between them. CDR3 length: 16 residues. CDR3 bases: TGTGCCAGCAGTTTGGTTGGGGCGTCGGGCACCGGGGAGCTGTTTTTT. Amino acid sequence: CASSLVGASGTGELFF.

This clonotype was seen repeatedly, ten times or more. The CDR3 loop is CASRTQTGGHEQYF. The CDR3 DNA reads TGTGCCAGCAGAACCCAAACAGGGGGCCACGAGCAGTACTTC. The chain employs TRBV6-6 and TRBJ2-7, with 9 bases matching TRBD1. CDR3 size: 14 residues. Looked up from germline, CDR1 is MNHNY and CDR2 is SVGAGI (reference sequence). With 6 bases clipped from V and 5 bases from J, the junction kept 8 bases outside the gene matches.

Regarding this clonotype: This sequence may be a read error, since a much larger clone differs from it by one base. V is TRBV5-1 and J is TRBJ2-7; TRBD1 might be the D (6 bases). The CDR3 covers 15 residues. Germline V gene lookup returns CDR1 SGHRS and CDR2 YFSETQ. V was shortened by 7 bases and J by 3 bases, with 20 bases between the two germline ends. This CDR3 is CASCPGDKNLYEQYF. The DNA of the CDR3 is TGCGCCAGCTGCCCCGGGGACAAGAACCTCTACGAGCAGTACTTC. The full variable domain, completed using reference TRBV5-1 and TRBJ2-7, is KAGVTQTPRYLIKTRGQQVTLSCSPISGHRSVSWYQQTPGQGLQFLFEYFSETQRNKGNFPGRFSGRQFSNSRSEMNVSTLELGDSALYLCASCPGDKNLYEQYFGPGTRLTVT.

V is TRBV29-1 and J is TRBJ2-7; the D gene is possibly TRBD2 (5 bases). The V end was cut by 3 bases, the J end by 0 bases, with 6 bases between. There are 12 residues in the CDR3. Germline V lookup: CDR1 SQVTM, CDR2 ANQGSEA. CDR3 in amino acids: CSVEDFSYEQYF. CDR3 nucleotide sequence: TGCAGCGTTGAGGACTTCTCCTACGAGCAGTACTTC.